This T cell receptor (beta chain) stems from a study of shared clonotypes between healthy human individuals. On the study more broadly: Every donor yielded three CD4 naive, three CD4 memory, two CD8 naive and one CD8 memory plate. General study findings and limits: When naive CD4 clonotypes were compared across a handful of donors, approximately 5% were shared. An effect of sequencing depth on clonotype sharing among donors was expected.

Donors comprised healthy HIV-negative adults lacking recent acute infections or vaccinations. Only in-frame clones appear in the TCRdb table, and some are missing; sequencing was by immunoSEQ multiplex PCR. This sample has 100,000 to 120,000 clones, with approximately 70% found just once. The CDR3 length is 14 residues. Trimming removed 5 bases from V and 7 bases from J; junction bases left unmatched: 9. Germline CDR1 and CDR2: LNHNV and YYDKDF (reference sequence). This clone has a single count. Its antigen is still unknown. The rearrangement uses TRBV15 and TRBJ1-1, with 8 bases matching TRBD1. The origin of this receptor is a woman aged 25 to 45 in good health. Sample: memory CD8+ T cells sorted from blood. Specified subset: CD45RO+ cells pooled with CCR7-negative TemRA cells. The CDR3 reads CATSSHGTGIEAFF. CDR3 sequence (DNA): TGTGCCACCAGCTCACACGGGACAGGTATTGAAGCTTTCTTT.